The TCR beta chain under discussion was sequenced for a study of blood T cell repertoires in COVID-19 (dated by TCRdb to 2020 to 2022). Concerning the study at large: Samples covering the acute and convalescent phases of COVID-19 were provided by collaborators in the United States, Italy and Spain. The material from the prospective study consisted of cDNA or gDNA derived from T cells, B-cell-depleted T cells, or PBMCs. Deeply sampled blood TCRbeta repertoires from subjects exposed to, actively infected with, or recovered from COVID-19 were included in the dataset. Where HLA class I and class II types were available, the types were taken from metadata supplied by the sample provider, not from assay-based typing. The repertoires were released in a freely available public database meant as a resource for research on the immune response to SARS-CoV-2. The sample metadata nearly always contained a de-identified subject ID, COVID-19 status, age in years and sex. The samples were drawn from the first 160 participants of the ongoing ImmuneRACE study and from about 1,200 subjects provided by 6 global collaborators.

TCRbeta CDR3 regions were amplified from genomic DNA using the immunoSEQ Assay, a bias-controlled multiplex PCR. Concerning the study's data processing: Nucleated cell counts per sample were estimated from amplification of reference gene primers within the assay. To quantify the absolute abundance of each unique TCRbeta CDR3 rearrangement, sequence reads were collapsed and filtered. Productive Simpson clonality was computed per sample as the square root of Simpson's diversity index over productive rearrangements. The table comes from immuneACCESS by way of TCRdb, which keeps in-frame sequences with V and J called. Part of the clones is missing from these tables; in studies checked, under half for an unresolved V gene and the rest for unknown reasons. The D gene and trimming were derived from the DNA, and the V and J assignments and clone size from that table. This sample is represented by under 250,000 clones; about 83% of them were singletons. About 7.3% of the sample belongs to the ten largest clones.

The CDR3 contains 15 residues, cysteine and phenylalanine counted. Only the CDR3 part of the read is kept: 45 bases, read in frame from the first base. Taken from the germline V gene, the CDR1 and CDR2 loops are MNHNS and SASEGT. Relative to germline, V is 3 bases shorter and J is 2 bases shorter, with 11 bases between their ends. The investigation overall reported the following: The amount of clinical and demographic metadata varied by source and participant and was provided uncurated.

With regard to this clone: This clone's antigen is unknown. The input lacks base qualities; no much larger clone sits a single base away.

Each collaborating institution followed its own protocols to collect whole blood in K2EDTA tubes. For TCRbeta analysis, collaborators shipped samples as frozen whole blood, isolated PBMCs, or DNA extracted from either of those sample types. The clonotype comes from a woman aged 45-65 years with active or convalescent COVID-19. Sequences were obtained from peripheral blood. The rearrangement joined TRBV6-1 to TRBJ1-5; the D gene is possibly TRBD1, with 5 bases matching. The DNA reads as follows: TGTGCCAGCAGTGAGGAGGGGTTCGGCAATCAGCCCCAGCATTTT. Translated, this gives CASSEEGFGNQPQHF.